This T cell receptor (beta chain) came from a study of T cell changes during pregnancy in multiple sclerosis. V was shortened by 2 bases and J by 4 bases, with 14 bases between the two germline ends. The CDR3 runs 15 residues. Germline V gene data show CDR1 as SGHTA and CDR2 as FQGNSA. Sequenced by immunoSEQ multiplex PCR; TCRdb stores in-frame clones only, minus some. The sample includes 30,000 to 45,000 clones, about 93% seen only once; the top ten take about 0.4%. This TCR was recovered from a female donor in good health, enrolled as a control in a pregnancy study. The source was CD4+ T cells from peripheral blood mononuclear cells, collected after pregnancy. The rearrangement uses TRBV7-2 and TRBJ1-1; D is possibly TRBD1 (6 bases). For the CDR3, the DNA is TGTGCCAGCAGCTTATTAGGGGGGGTGAGCACTGAAGCTTTCTTT. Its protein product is CASSLLGGVSTEAFF.